The present TCR beta chain was sequenced within a study of cytomegalovirus exposure and HLA in healthy donors. Trimming removed 8 bases from V and 6 bases from J; junction bases left unmatched: 12. The germline V gene encodes CDR1 MNHEY and CDR2 SMNVEV (reference sequence). This CDR3 comprises 16 residues. With respect to this clone: Its antigen is not known.

The primer mix had 60 Vbeta and 13 Jbeta primers. TCRdb's table, derived via immunoSEQ multiplex PCR, lists solely in-frame clones and lacks some. The sample includes approximately 170,000 clones, roughly four fifths of them seen just once. The study, taken as a whole, reports: Within a later analysis, the majority of CMV-associated TCR beta chains appeared HLA-restricted. In terms of immune exposure information, only CMV serostatus was available.

The receptor was derived from a man aged 35 to 55 in good health and CMV-seronegative. The sequenced sample was PBMCs. V usage is TRBV27 and J usage is TRBJ2-3; TRBD2 agrees at 12 bases. The CDR3 reads CASSLDLAGGSDTQYF. CDR3 nucleotide sequence: TGTGCCAGCTCATTAGATCTAGCGGGGGGGTCGGATACGCAGTATTTT.